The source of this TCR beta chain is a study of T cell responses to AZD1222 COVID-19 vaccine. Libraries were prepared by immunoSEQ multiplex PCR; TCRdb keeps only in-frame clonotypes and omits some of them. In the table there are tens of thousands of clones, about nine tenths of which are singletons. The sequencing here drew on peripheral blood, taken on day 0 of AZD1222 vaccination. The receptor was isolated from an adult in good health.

CDR3 in amino acids: CASSGLAGDTGELFF. CDR3 nucleotide sequence: TGTGCCAGCTCGGGACTAGCGGGGGACACCGGGGAGCTGTTTTTT. The chain is built from TRBV14 and TRBJ2-2; 14 nucleotides align to TRBD2. J gave up 3 bases and V 8 bases, and 2 bases lay outside the gene matches. Per germline, CDR1 SGHDN and CDR2 FVKESK. There are 15 residues in the CDR3.